This T cell receptor beta chain was sequenced in a study of PD-1 blockade in mismatch repair-deficient tumors. Findings of the study overall: Rapid post-treatment expansion, then contraction, generally preceding radiologic response, marked tumor-resident clones.

Regarding time point: approximately 10-day in vitro stimulation with candidate neoantigen peptide 3. Under ten ELISpot-reactive neoantigen peptides each drove an approximately eleven-day in vitro stimulation. Profiling relied on immunoSEQ multiplex PCR, and the TCRdb table lists in-frame clones only, not all of them. The data hold 9,000 to 10,000 clones, with about 90% observed a single time. To note about this clone: Its matching antigen is unknown.

The germline V gene encodes CDR1 PRHDT and CDR2 FYEKMQ (reference sequence). Trimming took off 5 bases at V and 0 bases at J, with 11 bases between the two ends. The CDR3 loop spans 14 amino acids. The TCR comes from an adult with mismatch repair-deficient cancer. Sequences were derived from cells cultured in vitro, sampled from a patient treated with pembrolizumab. The chain couples TRBV13 to TRBJ2-7; D possibly corresponds to TRBD2 (5 bases). The chain's CDR3 is CASSLGGSSYEQYF. The CDR3 nucleotides read TGTGCCAGCAGCCTCGGTGGGAGCTCCTACGAGCAGTACTTC. Full variable domain (rest looked up from reference TRBV13 and TRBJ2-7): AAGVIQSPRHLIKEKRETATLKCYPIPRHDTVYWYQQGPGQDPQFLISFYEKMQSDKGSIPDRFSAQQFSDYHSELNMSSLELGDSALYFCASSLGGSSYEQYFGPGTRLTVT.